The T cell receptor beta chain under discussion was sequenced for a study of T cells after yellow fever vaccination. Trimming cost V 4 bases and J 6 bases, with 15 bases left between them. The length of the CDR3 is 14 residues. Germline V gives CDR1 DFQATT, CDR2 SNEGSKA (reference sequence). TCRdb passed the 5' RACE reads through MiXCR, listing each CDR3 protein once. The table includes some 250,000 distinct CDR3 sequences, about 7% detected once. This clonotype was picked up a small number of times. The sample was CD4+ T cells sorted from PBMCs, taken 15 days after the yellow fever booster vaccination. The chain is built from TRBV20-1 and TRBJ2-2, with D perhaps matching TRBD1 or TRBD2 (5 bases each). This TCR was sampled from a man younger than 45 who received the YFV17D yellow fever vaccine. The CDR3 DNA reads TGCAGTGCTATGGGACCGAAACTTGCCGGGGAGCTGTTTTTT. Protein sequence: CSAMGPKLAGELFF.